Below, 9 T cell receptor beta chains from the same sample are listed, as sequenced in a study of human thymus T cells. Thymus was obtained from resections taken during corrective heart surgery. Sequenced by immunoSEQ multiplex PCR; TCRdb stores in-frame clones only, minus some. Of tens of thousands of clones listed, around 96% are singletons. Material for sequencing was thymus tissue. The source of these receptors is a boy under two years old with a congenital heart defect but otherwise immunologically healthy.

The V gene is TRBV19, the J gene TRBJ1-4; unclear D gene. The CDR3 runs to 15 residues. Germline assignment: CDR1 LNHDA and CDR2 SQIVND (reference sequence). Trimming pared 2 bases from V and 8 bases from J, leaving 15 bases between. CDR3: CASSITRDDVEKLFF. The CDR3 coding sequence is TGTGCCAGTAGTATAACGAGGGATGACGTCGAAAAACTGTTTTTT.

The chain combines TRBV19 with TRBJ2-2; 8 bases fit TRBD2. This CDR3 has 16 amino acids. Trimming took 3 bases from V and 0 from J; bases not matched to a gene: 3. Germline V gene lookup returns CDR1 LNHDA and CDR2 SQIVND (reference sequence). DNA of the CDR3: TGTGCCAGTAGTATTACTAGCGGAGCGAACACCGGGGAGCTGTTTTTT. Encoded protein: CASSITSGANTGELFF.

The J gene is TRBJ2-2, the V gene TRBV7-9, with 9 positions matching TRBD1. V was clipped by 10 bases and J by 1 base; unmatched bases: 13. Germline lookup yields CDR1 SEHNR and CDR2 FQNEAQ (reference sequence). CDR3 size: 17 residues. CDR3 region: CATKDPWGQGNTGELFF. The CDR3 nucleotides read TGTGCCACCAAGGACCCGTGGGGACAGGGGAACACCGGGGAGCTGTTTTTT.

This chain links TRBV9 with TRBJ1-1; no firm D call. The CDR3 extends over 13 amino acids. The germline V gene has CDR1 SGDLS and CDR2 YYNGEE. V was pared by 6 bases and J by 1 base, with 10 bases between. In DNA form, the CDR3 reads TGTGCCAGCACAAAACAAGAGAACACTGAAGCTTTCTTT. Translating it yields CASTKQENTEAFF.

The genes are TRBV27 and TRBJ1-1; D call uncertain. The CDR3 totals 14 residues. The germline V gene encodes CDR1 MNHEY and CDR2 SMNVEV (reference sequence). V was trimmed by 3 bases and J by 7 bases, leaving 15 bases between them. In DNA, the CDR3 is TGTGCCAGCAGTTTGTCCTACAGTCACTATGAAGCTTTCTTT. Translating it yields CASSLSYSHYEAFF.

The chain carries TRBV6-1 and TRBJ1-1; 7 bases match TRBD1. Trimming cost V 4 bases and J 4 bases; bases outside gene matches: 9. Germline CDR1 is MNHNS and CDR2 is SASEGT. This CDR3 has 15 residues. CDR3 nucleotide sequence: TGTGCCAGCAGTGCAAGACAGGGAGTGGGCACTGAAGCTTTCTTT. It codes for CASSARQGVGTEAFF.

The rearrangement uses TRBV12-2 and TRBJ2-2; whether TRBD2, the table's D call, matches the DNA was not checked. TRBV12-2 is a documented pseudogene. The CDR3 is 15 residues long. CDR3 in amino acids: CASRPGLASTGELFF. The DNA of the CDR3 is TGTGCAAGTCGCCCCGGACTAGCAAGCACCGGGGAGCTGTTTTTT.

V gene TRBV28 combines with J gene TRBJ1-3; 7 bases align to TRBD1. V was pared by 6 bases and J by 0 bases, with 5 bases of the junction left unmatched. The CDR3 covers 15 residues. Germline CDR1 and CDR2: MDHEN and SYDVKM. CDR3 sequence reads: CASRPTGVSGNTIYF. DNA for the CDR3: TGTGCCAGCAGACCAACAGGGGTCTCTGGAAACACCATATATTTT.

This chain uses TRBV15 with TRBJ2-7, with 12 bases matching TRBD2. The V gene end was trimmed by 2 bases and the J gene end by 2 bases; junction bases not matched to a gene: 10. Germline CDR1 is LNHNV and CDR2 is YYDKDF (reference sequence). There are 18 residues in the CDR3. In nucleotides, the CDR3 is TGTGCCACCAGCAGATCTAGCGGGAGGGCCAGGACAGCCTACGAGCAGTACTTC. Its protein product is CATSRSSGRARTAYEQYF.